This TCR beta chain appears in the sequencing data of a study of control samples from healthy donors and cancer patients. The assay was immunoSEQ multiplex PCR, and TCRdb's table has in-frame clones only and misses some. The sample includes some 45,000 clones, more than 85% of them seen just once. This clone was seen once. Deletions cut 1 base from V and 3 bases from J, with 16 bases between. CDR1 and CDR2 from the germline V gene are SGHKS and YYEKEE (reference sequence). The CDR3 totals 17 residues. Material for sequencing was PBMCs. The chain joins TRBV5-5 to TRBJ1-4; no firm D call. The source of this sequence is a woman aged 40 to 50 with head and neck cancer. CDR3: CASSLRQARSANEKLFF. DNA for the CDR3: TGTGCCAGCAGCTTGCGGCAGGCTCGTTCAGCTAATGAAAAACTGTTTTTT.